This T cell receptor beta chain was profiled in a study of T cell repertoires in cytomegalovirus infection. Across the whole study: In public TCR beta signatures, there were indications of both CMV infection and matching HLA type. Overall study findings and caveats: It was HLA-C-restricted CMV-specific TCR beta clonotypes that dominated the response ex vivo. Cumulative frequency (of public TCR beta family members) identified carriers of CMV plus the relevant HLA.

As concerns this clonotype: The antigen remains undetermined.

CDR1 is LNHDA, CDR2 SQIVND, per germline (reference sequence). The CDR3 consists of 12 residues. V was clipped by 3 bases and J by 9 bases, with 9 bases between them. Each CDR3 protein gets one entry after TCRdb re-called the reads with MiXCR. The data hold around 490,000 distinct CDR3 sequences, with about 30% observed a single time. The chain has TRBV19 and TRBJ2-1; tentatively, D is TRBD1 (5 bases). Specimen: PBMCs. The TCR comes from a human donor in good health (CMV status not recorded). Some clones in this sample may be carry-over from other donors' samples. The CDR3 nucleotides read TGTGCCAGTAGTATCCAGGGAAGTGAGCAGTTCTTC. Translation: CASSIQGSEQFF.